This T cell receptor (beta chain) comes out of a study of monozygotic twins with inflammatory bowel disease. Study findings and constraints: Background noise in patient repertoires may stem from differing immunosuppressive treatments. On the inverse Simpson index, IBD patients scored lower for TCRbeta diversity than healthy co-twins.

In the case of this clonotype: Its target is unknown.

The CDR3 runs to 15 residues. Germline V CDR1 and CDR2: MNHEY, SVGAGI. UMIs were attached via template switching, each with a 6-nucleotide sample barcode. With the 5' RACE reads reprocessed, TCRdb shows one record per CDR3 protein and no DNA. The sample table sets out around 100,000 distinct CDR3 sequences. The chain has TRBV6-5 and TRBJ1-5. The sample consisted of blood. The clonotype originates from a human donor with ulcerative colitis or Crohn's disease, or a healthy co-twin of an affected twin (not recorded which). The CDR3 region is CASSFMVYSNQPQHF.